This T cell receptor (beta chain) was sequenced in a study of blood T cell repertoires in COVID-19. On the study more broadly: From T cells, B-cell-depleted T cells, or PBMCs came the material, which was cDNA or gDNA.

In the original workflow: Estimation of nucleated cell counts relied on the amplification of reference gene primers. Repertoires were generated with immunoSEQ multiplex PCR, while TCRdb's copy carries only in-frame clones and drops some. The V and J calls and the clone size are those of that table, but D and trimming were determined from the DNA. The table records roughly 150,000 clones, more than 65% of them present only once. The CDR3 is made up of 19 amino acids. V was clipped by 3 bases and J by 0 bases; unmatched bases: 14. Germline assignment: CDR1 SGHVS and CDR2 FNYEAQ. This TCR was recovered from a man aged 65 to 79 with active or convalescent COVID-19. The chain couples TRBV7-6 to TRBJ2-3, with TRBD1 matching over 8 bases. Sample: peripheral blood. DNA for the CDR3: TGTGCCAGCAGCTTGCTTGGGACAGGCTTCCTCTCTAGCACAGATACGCAGTATTTT. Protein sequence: CASSLLGTGFLSSTDTQYF.